This is a list of T cell receptor beta chains from one sample in a study of regulatory T cells in long-lasting Graves disease. TCRdb independently ran MiXCR on the multiplex PCR reads; one entry per CDR3 protein. The table has about 220,000 distinct CDR3 sequences, 18% seen once. This sample comprised peripheral blood mononuclear cells (PBMCs), obtained at new diagnosis, from a patient treated with antithyroid drugs. The receptors come from a female donor with Graves disease. Both conserved end residues are part of each CDR3. D genes are given only for firm matches. Expanded clones get a size class; other rows say once, few or many, or leave the size out.

d_gene	v_gene	j_gene	abundance	CDR3aa	CDR3nt
NA	TRBV5-1	TRBJ1-3	NA	CASRQGISGNTIYF	TGCGCCAGCAGGCAGGGAATCTCTGGAAACACCATATATTTT
NA	TRBV12-3/TRBV12-4	TRBJ2-2	NA	CASSLPGHLLRELFF	TGTGCCAGCAGTTTACCAGGGCACCTATTACGTGAGCTGTTTTTT
NA	TRBV18	TRBJ2-3	many	CASSPVGLQADTQYF	TGTGCCAGCTCCCCAGTGGGACTCCAGGCAGATACGCAGTATTTT
NA	TRBV6-1	TRBJ2-3	NA	CAGKLDANTDTQYF	TGTGCCGGAAAGTTGGACGCGAACACAGATACGCAGTATTTT
NA	TRBV27	TRBJ1-1	many	CASSYNDSPSEAFF	TGTGCCAGCAGTTATAATGACTCGCCCTCCGAAGCTTTCTTT
TRBD1	TRBV15	TRBJ2-2	NA	CATSRGRAGGVPGELFF	TGTGCCACCAGCAGAGGTAGGGCAGGGGGCGTCCCCGGGGAGCTGTTTTTT
NA	TRBV20-1	TRBJ2-3	many	CSASRVSRTDTQYF	TGCAGTGCTAGTCGGGTTTCCCGCACAGATACGCAGTATTTT
TRBD2	TRBV20-1	TRBJ2-1	many	CSAPGASGSWNEQFF	TGCAGTGCTCCCGGGGCTAGCGGGAGCTGGAATGAGCAGTTCTTC
NA	TRBV12-3/TRBV12-4	TRBJ1-2	many	CASSLRRARNYGYTF	TGTGCCAGCAGTTTGAGAAGGGCACGTAACTATGGCTACACCTTC
TRBD1	TRBV28	TRBJ2-7	NA	CASSLTGGLSYEQYF	TGTGCCAGCAGCCTGACAGGGGGCCTCTCCTACGAGCAGTACTTC
NA	TRBV24-1	TRBJ1-2	many	CATSFGGGPYGYTF	TGTGCCACCAGTTTTGGAGGGGGACCCTATGGCTACACCTTC
NA	TRBV5-1	TRBJ1-5	many	CASSQDPGGSSNQPQHF	TGCGCCAGCAGTCAAGACCCTGGGGGATCAAGCAATCAGCCCCAGCATTTT
TRBD1	TRBV12-3/TRBV12-4	TRBJ2-3	NA	CASSWDRDTQYF	TGTGCCAGCAGTTGGGACAGGGATACGCAGTATTTT